The 2 T cell receptor beta chains given below trace back to one sample, sequenced in a study of cytomegalovirus exposure and HLA in healthy donors. This table comes from immunoSEQ multiplex PCR, and its TCRdb copy is limited to in-frame clones, with some not included. The profile covers 300,000 to 400,000 clones, with roughly 85% appearing a single time and approximately 0.86% taken by the ten largest. Source material: PBMCs. These receptors all stem from a young woman in good health and CMV-seronegative.

The CDR3 DNA reads as TGTGCCAGCAGTGAAACCTACGGGACAGATAATGAAAAACTGTTTTTT. Translation gives CASSETYGTDNEKLFF. The chain links TRBV25-1 to TRBJ1-4; 7 bases fit TRBD1. V gave up 2 bases and J gave up 4 bases; unmatched junction bases: 7. The CDR3 has 16 residues. CDR1 is MGHDK and CDR2 is SYGVNS in the germline V gene.

The rearrangement links TRBV28 to TRBJ2-7; 9 nucleotides match TRBD2. Germline CDR1 reads MDHEN; CDR2 reads SYDVKM. V trimming: 3 bases; J trimming: 6 bases; junction bases outside the gene matches: 9. The CDR3 runs 15 residues. CDR3 bases: TGTGCCAGCAGTTTTCTGGGCGGGAGGGCCTTCGAGCAGTACTTC. As protein: CASSFLGGRAFEQYF.